One sample yielded the 17 T cell receptor beta chains listed below, sequenced in a study of T cell repertoires in cytomegalovirus infection. TCRdb passed the reads through MiXCR, listing each CDR3 protein once. The sample has fewer than 900,000 distinct CDR3 sequences; almost 30% are singletons. The antigens of these receptors remain unknown. The material was cultured CD8+ T cells from PBMCs, obtained from culture after CMV antigen stimulation. The receptors were sampled from a human donor in good health (CMV status not recorded). Some clones in this sample may be carry-over from other donors' samples.

In this sample, this clonotype turned up a few times. The chain combines TRBV10-1 with TRBJ2-7; D gene ambiguous. Germline V CDR1 and CDR2: WNHNN, SYGVQD (reference sequence). The CDR3 is made up of 12 amino acids. The V gene lost 2 bases and the J gene lost 7 bases, with 9 bases spanning the gap. The CDR3 region is CASSEPMGEQYF. DNA of the CDR3: TGCGCCAGCAGTGAGCCCATGGGGGAGCAGTACTTC.

The chain couples TRBV15 to TRBJ2-1; 8 bases are shared with TRBD1. Unmatched junction bases numbered 6, after V lost 1 base and J lost 1 base. The CDR3 runs 17 residues. CDR1 and CDR2 from the germline V gene are LNHNV and YYDKDF (reference sequence). The CDR3 DNA reads TGTGCCACCAGCAGAGGATTCGACAGGGGTTCCTACAATGAGCAGTTCTTC. Its translation: CATSRGFDRGSYNEQFF.

The chain carries TRBV7-6 and TRBJ1-5; no definite D call. Germline-derived CDR1 and CDR2 are SGHVS and FNYEAQ. V lost 1 base to trimming and J lost 0 bases, with 7 bases between them. The CDR3 has 15 residues. CDR3 residues: CASSLDVYSNQPQHF. DNA of the CDR3: TGTGCCAGCAGCTTAGACGTGTATAGCAATCAGCCCCAGCATTTT. Drawing the rest from reference TRBV7-6 and TRBJ1-5, the complete variable domain is GAGVSQSPRYKVTKRGQDVALRCDPISGHVSLYWYRQALGQGPEFLTYFNYEAQQDKSGLPNDRFSAERPEGSISTLTIQRTEQRDSAMYRCASSLDVYSNQPQHFGDGTRLSIL.

V is TRBV6-2 or TRBV6-3 and J is TRBJ2-7; TRBD1 might be the D (6 bases). Germline V CDR1 and CDR2: MNHEY, SVGEGT. CDR3 length: 14 residues. V lost 6 bases to trimming and J lost 0 bases, with 12 bases between them. Here the CDR3 DNA reads TGTGCCAGCAGAACTGACAGGAGCTCCTACGAGCAGTACGTC. Amino acids: CASRTDRSSYEQYV.

The rearrangement uses TRBV6-1 and TRBJ2-7; TRBD2 might be the D (5 bases). Per germline, CDR1 MNHNS and CDR2 SASEGT. CDR3 length: 14 amino acids. Trimming shortened V by 6 bases and J by 2 bases, and 14 bases separated the two germline ends. Here the CDR3 DNA reads TGTGCCAGCAGCCCCCTGAGGGAAGCCTACGAGCAGTACTTC. Protein product: CASSPLREAYEQYF.

The gene calls are TRBV19 and TRBJ1-6; TRBD1 aligns across 7 bases. V lost 5 bases and J lost 0; bases outside the gene matches: 7. This CDR3 spans 17 amino acids. Germline CDR1 reads LNHDA; CDR2 reads SQIVND (reference sequence). This CDR3 is CASSGTVPSSYNSPLHF. CDR3 in DNA: TGTGCCAGTAGTGGGACAGTCCCAAGCTCCTATAATTCACCCCTCCACTTT.

This clonotype occurred once. The chain carries TRBV6-1 and TRBJ2-5; 9 nucleotides agree with TRBD1. CDR3 length: 15 amino acids. CDR1 and CDR2 (germline): MNHNS, SASEGT. V dropped 4 bases and J dropped 5; count of bases not matched to a gene: 8. The CDR3 loop reads CASSAWTGEGETQYF. CDR3 DNA: TGTGCCAGCAGTGCCTGGACAGGGGAAGGGGAGACCCAGTACTTC.

J is TRBJ1-6 and V is TRBV5-1; no reliable D call. Per germline, CDR1 SGHRS and CDR2 YFSETQ. The CDR3 runs to 10 residues. CDR3 in DNA: TGCGCACCCCCGAGGGCACCCCTCCACTTT. This gives the protein CAPPRAPLHF.

This clonotype was seen a handful of times. This sequence joins TRBV19 and TRBJ1-6; the D is unclear. V was pared by 7 bases and J by 10 bases, with 14 bases between. CDR1 and CDR2 (germline): LNHDA, SQIVND (reference sequence). The CDR3 sequence is 13 residues long. CDR3 coding DNA: TGTGCCAGTACGCCAGGTTTTTTATCACCCCTCCACTTT. Its protein product is CASTPGFLSPLHF. Full variable domain (rest looked up from reference TRBV19 and TRBJ1-6): DGGITQSPKYLFRKEGQNVTLSCEQNLNHDAMYWYRQDPGQGLRLIYYSQIVNDFQKGDIAEGYSVSREKKESFPLTVTSAQKNPTAFYLCASTPGFLSPLHFGNGTRLTVT.

In its sample, this clonotype was seen a few times. This chain links TRBV19 with TRBJ2-6, with a tentative D call TRBD2 (6 bases). Germline CDR1 is LNHDA and CDR2 is SQIVND (reference sequence). The CDR3 is made up of 14 amino acids. Between the trimmed V and J ends, which lost 6 bases and 0 bases, there was a span of 6 bases. CDR3 sequence (DNA): TGTGCCAGTAGGGAGGGCTCTGGGGCCAACGTCCTGACTTTC. It encodes CASREGSGANVLTF.

This rearrangement joins TRBV7-9 to TRBJ2-1; 11 positions agree with TRBD2. The length of the CDR3 is 15 residues. With 3 bases clipped from V and 9 bases from J, the junction kept 7 bases outside the gene matches. Germline V gene data show CDR1 as SEHNR and CDR2 as FQNEAQ (reference sequence). The CDR3 spells CASSFIAGGLLEQFF. The CDR3 coding sequence is TGTGCCAGCAGCTTCATAGCGGGGGGGCTCCTTGAGCAGTTCTTC.

This clonotype was detected a few times. This chain joins TRBV7-2 and TRBJ2-3; TRBD2 matches at 9 bases. The CDR3 covers 17 residues. V shed 2 bases and J 1 base; nucleotides not matched to a gene: 7. Germline V gene lookup returns CDR1 SGHTA and CDR2 FQGNSA. CDR3 coding DNA: TGTGCCAGCAGCTTACCCTTAGCGGGGGTAGGCACAGATACGCAGTATTTT. It is translated as CASSLPLAGVGTDTQYF.

This clonotype was seen more than once but under ten times. This chain uses TRBV19 with TRBJ2-1; D is uncertain. Looked up from germline, CDR1 is LNHDA and CDR2 is SQIVND (reference sequence). V dropped 6 bases and J dropped 0 bases, with 18 bases sitting between them. The CDR3 runs to 17 residues. The CDR3 region has the DNA TGTGCCAGTAGCTCCGGGCAGGACCCTCTCTCCTACAATGAGCAGTTCTTC. Translating it yields CASSSGQDPLSYNEQFF.

This CDR3 reads CASSDGLAYNEQFF. The CDR3 DNA reads as TGTGCCAGCAGTGACGGACTAGCCTACAATGAGCAGTTCTTC. V usage is TRBV6-5 and J usage is TRBJ2-1; 7 nucleotides line up with TRBD2. The CDR3 has 14 residues. The junction had 3 bases not matched to a gene; V was cut back by 5 bases and J by 2 bases. Germline assignment: CDR1 MNHEY and CDR2 SVGAGI.

This clonotype was picked up many times. The rearrangement links TRBV7-6 to TRBJ1-2; 8 nucleotides match TRBD1. V trimming: 5 bases; J trimming: 5 bases; junction bases outside the gene matches: 13. The germline V gene has CDR1 SGHVS and CDR2 FNYEAQ. The CDR3 extends over 16 amino acids. The CDR3 nucleotides are TGTGCCAGCAGCCCAGTAGTTGGACAGGGCAATTATGGCTACACCTTC. This gives the protein CASSPVVGQGNYGYTF.

This clonotype occurred many times. The chain uses TRBV7-6 and TRBJ1-6; D perhaps matches TRBD1 (5 bases). The CDR3 is 13 residues long. The V end lost 4 bases, the J end lost 8 bases, and 9 bases lay between the germline ends. Germline V gives CDR1 SGHVS, CDR2 FNYEAQ. CDR3 sequence: CASSSGGDSPLHF. CDR3 sequence (DNA): TGTGCCAGCAGCTCTGGAGGGGATTCACCCCTCCACTTT.

For this clonotype: One junction end does not reproduce the germline sequence, and a read error may be involved. V gene TRBV5-3 combines with J gene TRBJ1-3, with D unclear. TRBV5-3 is filed as an ORF, its function uncertain. CDR3 length equals 14 residues. CDR3 protein: CASSLKGSGNTIYF. The DNA of the CDR3 is TGTGCCAGCAGCTTGAAAGGTTCAGGAAACACCATATATTTT.